Sequencing of this T cell receptor (beta chain) was carried out in a study of T cell responses to AZD1222 COVID-19 vaccine. Study-level points and caveats: Two AZD1222 doses significantly raised spike-specific TCR breadth and depth over controls. Only a handful of AZD1222 recipients, more than 5 in all, had baseline seropositivity. A mostly white British donor set with more females was recruited, and clonal diversity was possibly underestimated.

Notes on this clone: Its antigen is unknown.

This CDR3 is 14 amino acids long. V shed 2 bases and J shed 11 bases, with 18 bases lying between them. From germline, CDR1 is GTSNPN and CDR2 SVGIG (reference sequence). The repertoire was sequenced with immunoSEQ multiplex PCR; TCRdb's copy has only in-frame clones and lacks some. The sample lists 80,000 or so clones, roughly 90% occurring once. Second-dose intervals of approximately 4 or approximately 12 weeks were pooled. The material sequenced was peripheral blood, taken 28 days after the second AZD1222 dose. The TCR sequence derives from an adult who received the AZD1222 COVID-19 vaccine. This chain uses TRBV30 with TRBJ1-4; tentative D call: TRBD1 (5 bases). CDR3 sequence (DNA): TGTGCCTGGAGTTGGGGGAGGGGAAATGGGAAACTGTTTTTT. Amino acids: CAWSWGRGNGKLFF. Using reference TRBV30 and TRBJ1-4 for the parts outside the CDR3, the full variable domain is SQTIHQWPATLVQPVGSPLSLECTVEGTSNPNLYWYRQAAGRGLQLLFYSVGIGQISSEVPQNLSASRPQDRQFILSSKKLLLSDSGFYLCAWSWGRGNGKLFFGSGTQLSVL.